These T cell receptor beta chains were read from a single sample in a study of regulatory T cells in long-lasting Graves disease. TCRdb recomputed calls from the multiplex PCR reads with MiXCR, one row per CDR3 protein. The profile shows approximately 470,000 distinct CDR3 sequences, around 15% of them singletons. This sample was also put to use in a study of T cells in Graves' hyperthyroidism and ophthalmopathy.

This specimen was peripheral blood mononuclear cells (PBMCs), taken at new diagnosis, from a patient treated with antithyroid drugs. The source is a man aged 35-49 years with Graves disease. CDR3s include the opening cysteine and the closing phenylalanine or tryptophan. The D gene is left open where the match is weak. Rows give clone size only sometimes, using once, few, many, or a class for an expanded clone.

j_call | d_call | v_call | clone_size | cdr3_aa | cdr3_nt
TRBJ2-4 | - | TRBV11-1 | many | CASSAGSAKNIQYF | TGTGCCAGCAGCGCCGGTAGTGCCAAAAACATTCAGTACTTC
TRBJ2-7 | - | TRBV15 | few | CATSSALRQSSYEQYF | TGTGCCACCAGCAGCGCATTACGGCAAAGCTCCTACGAGCAGTACTTC
TRBJ1-1 | TRBD1 | TRBV28 | many | CASSYRGEAFF | TGTGCCAGCAGTTACAGGGGTGAAGCTTTCTTT
TRBJ1-1 | - | TRBV12-3/TRBV12-4 | - | CASTPSRSNTEAFF | TGTGCCAGCACCCCTTCACGATCGAACACTGAAGCTTTCTTT
TRBJ1-1 | - | TRBV12-3/TRBV12-4 | many | CASSLAGRSGNTEAFF | TGTGCCAGCAGTTTAGCGGGAAGATCGGGGAACACTGAAGCTTTCTTT
TRBJ2-2 | - | TRBV15 | - | CATSTITPGLFF | TGTGCCACCAGCACTATAACACCCGGGCTGTTTTTT
TRBJ1-6 | - | TRBV5-5 | - | CASSLAVEALDSPLHF | TGTGCCAGCAGCTTGGCCGTGGAGGCCCTAGATTCACCCCTCCACTTT
TRBJ1-4 | - | TRBV7-2 | - | CASSPGTRFNEKLFF | TGTGCCAGCAGCCCCGGGACACGTTTCAATGAAAAACTGTTTTTT
TRBJ2-2 | TRBD2 | TRBV18 | few | CASSADVAGRTGELFF | TGTGCCAGCTCAGCCGATGTAGCGGGCCGGACCGGGGAGCTGTTTTTT
TRBJ2-7 | - | TRBV12-3/TRBV12-4 | - | CASSLMDYPYEQYF | TGTGCCAGCAGTTTAATGGATTACCCCTACGAGCAGTACTTC
TRBJ2-7 | - | TRBV12-3/TRBV12-4 | many | CASSLGAGRARGYEQYF | TGTGCCAGCAGTTTAGGGGCAGGGCGGGCTCGGGGATACGAGCAGTACTTC
TRBJ2-3 | TRBD2 | TRBV3-1 | - | CASSQISGAFSTDTQYF | TGTGCCAGCAGCCAAATTAGCGGGGCGTTTAGCACAGATACGCAGTATTTT
TRBJ1-2 | TRBD1 | TRBV5-1 | - | CASSAGQGVGYGYTF | TGCGCCAGCAGCGCGGGACAGGGGGTAGGCTATGGCTACACCTTC
TRBJ2-3 | TRBD2 | TRBV11-2 | - | CASRYTSGSTDTQYF | TGTGCCAGCAGATATACTAGCGGGAGCACAGATACGCAGTATTTT
TRBJ2-2 | - | TRBV3-1 | - | CASSPREGELFF | TGTGCCAGCAGCCCCCGGGAAGGGGAGCTGTTTTTT
TRBJ1-5 | - | TRBV24-1 | many | CATSDSRDGPSNQPQHF | TGTGCCACCAGTGATTCCAGAGATGGGCCGTCAAATCAGCCCCAGCATTTT
TRBJ2-1 | TRBD2 | TRBV20-1 | - | CSASLTSGASNEQFF | TGCAGTGCTAGTCTTACTAGCGGGGCCTCCAATGAGCAGTTCTTC
TRBJ2-1 | - | TRBV12-3/TRBV12-4 | many | CASSLEDKFSYNEQFF | TGTGCCAGCAGTTTAGAGGACAAATTCTCCTACAATGAGCAGTTCTTC
TRBJ2-4 | TRBD2 | TRBV20-1 | many | CSTSGREKAKNIQYF | TGCAGTACTAGCGGGAGGGAAAAAGCCAAAAACATTCAGTACTTC
TRBJ2-4 | TRBD1 | TRBV7-2 | many | CASSLVTAYRDRDRNIQYF | TGTGCCAGCAGCTTAGTGACGGCGTACCGGGACAGGGATCGGAACATTCAGTACTTC
TRBJ2-1 | TRBD1 | TRBV5-1 | - | CASGFIKGAGTPHNEQFF | TGCGCCAGCGGGTTTATTAAGGGGGCCGGGACCCCCCACAATGAGCAGTTCTTC
TRBJ2-3 | TRBD2 | TRBV30 | many | CAWSVLETSASDTQYF | TGTGCCTGGAGTGTACTGGAGACTAGCGCCTCAGATACGCAGTATTTT
TRBJ2-1 | - | TRBV6-1 | many | CASSGRTASSYNEQFF | TGTGCCAGCAGTGGGCGGACGGCGAGCTCCTACAATGAGCAGTTCTTC
TRBJ2-7 | TRBD1 | TRBV28 | - | CASSRDSRPQYF | TGTGCCAGCAGCCGGGACAGCCGCCCGCAGTACTTC
TRBJ1-1 | - | TRBV5-1 | few | CASRPDSYTEAFF | TGCGCCAGCAGACCCGACAGCTACACTGAAGCTTTCTTT
TRBJ2-3 | - | TRBV28 | many | CASRGARGDTQYF | TGTGCCAGCAGAGGGGCCAGGGGAGATACGCAGTATTTT
TRBJ2-5 | TRBD1 | TRBV28 | many | CASSLLLGQGFETQYF | TGTGCCAGCAGTTTATTGTTAGGACAGGGATTTGAGACCCAGTACTTC
TRBJ1-1 | TRBD1 | TRBV7-9 | - | CASSQVQGAGTEAFF | TGTGCCAGCAGCCAAGTTCAGGGGGCGGGCACTGAAGCTTTCTTT
TRBJ2-1 | - | TRBV6-1 | few | CASTLGGGYNEQFF | TGTGCCAGCACCCTCGGAGGGGGTTACAATGAGCAGTTCTTC
TRBJ2-3 | - | TRBV6-1 | many | CASSERRPTKVTDTQYF | TGTGCCAGCAGTGAAAGGAGGCCAACCAAAGTCACAGATACGCAGTATTTT
TRBJ2-5 | TRBD2 | TRBV12-3/TRBV12-4 | - | CASSPGVAGRGETQYF | TGTGCCAGCAGCCCCGGGGTAGCGGGACGCGGAGAGACCCAGTACTTC
TRBJ2-3 | - | TRBV7-9 | many | CASSPPGMLDTQYF | TGTGCCAGCAGCCCGCCGGGTATGTTGGATACGCAGTATTTT
TRBJ2-1 | TRBD2 | TRBV20-1 | - | CSARDLELAGGPEQFF | TGCAGTGCTAGAGATCTGGAACTAGCGGGAGGGCCGGAGCAGTTCTTC
TRBJ1-4 | TRBD1 | TRBV2 | many | CASGETGVNEKLFF | TGTGCCAGCGGGGAGACAGGGGTTAATGAAAAACTGTTTTTT
TRBJ2-1 | TRBD2 | TRBV28 | many | CASSPLGLAGGPSHNEQFF | TGTGCCAGCAGTCCCCTGGGACTAGCGGGAGGGCCTTCCCACAATGAGCAGTTCTTC
TRBJ2-3 | - | TRBV14 | - | CASSQDGRGADTQYF | TGTGCCAGCAGCCAAGACGGCAGGGGGGCAGATACGCAGTATTTT
TRBJ1-2 | TRBD1 | TRBV7-8 | few | CASSSSRMTGGIYGYTF | TGTGCCAGCAGCTCGTCAAGGATGACAGGGGGAATCTATGGCTACACCTTC
TRBJ2-2 | - | TRBV5-5 | - | CASSAGELTTGELFF | TGCGCCAGCAGTGCAGGGGAGTTGACGACCGGGGAGCTGTTTTTT
TRBJ2-5 | - | TRBV30 | few | CAWSVLGQGSETQYF | TGTGCCTGGAGTGTACTAGGGCAGGGCTCAGAGACCCAGTACTTC
TRBJ2-7 | - | TRBV28 | many | CASSSPYSSYEQYF | TGTGCCAGCAGTTCACCCTATTCCTCCTACGAGCAGTACTTC
TRBJ2-2 | - | TRBV28 | few | CASRGEGVTGELFF | TGTGCCAGCAGGGGCGAGGGGGTGACCGGGGAGCTGTTTTTT
TRBJ2-5 | - | TRBV6-2/TRBV6-3 | many | CASSYGSEQETQYF | TGTGCCAGCAGTTACGGGTCGGAACAAGAGACCCAGTACTTC
TRBJ1-5 | - | TRBV5-1 | few | CASSPTGGASQPQHF | TGCGCCAGCAGCCCAACAGGAGGAGCCAGTCAGCCCCAGCATTTT
TRBJ2-1 | TRBD2 | TRBV7-9 | many | CASSWSTSGRRENEQFF | TGTGCCAGCAGCTGGAGTACTAGCGGGAGAAGGGAAAATGAGCAGTTCTTC
TRBJ1-1 | - | TRBV6-5 | many | CASSYSELNRAEAFF | TGTGCCAGCAGTTACTCGGAACTAAATCGCGCCGAAGCTTTCTTT
TRBJ2-3 | - | TRBV11-2 | many | CASSPTRGADTQYF | TGTGCCAGCAGCCCGACGAGAGGGGCAGATACGCAGTATTTT
TRBJ1-1 | - | TRBV5-1 | few | CASSLAGMGSDEAFF | TGCGCCAGCAGCTTGGCCGGGATGGGGTCTGATGAAGCTTTCTTT
TRBJ2-1 | - | TRBV24-1 | - | CATSDPLLAYNEQFF | TGTGCCACCAGTGACCCGTTACTAGCATACAATGAGCAGTTCTTC
TRBJ2-7 | TRBD1 | TRBV3-1 | many | CASSHSETGKDEQYF | TGTGCCAGCAGCCACTCTGAGACAGGGAAGGACGAGCAGTACTTC
TRBJ1-5 | - | TRBV29-1 | few | CSVGSFDGRPQHF | TGCAGCGTTGGAAGTTTCGATGGGCGGCCCCAGCATTTT
TRBJ2-1 | TRBD2 | TRBV11-2 | many | CASNTASGGSYNEQFF | TGTGCCAGCAACACCGCTAGCGGGGGCTCCTACAATGAGCAGTTCTTC
TRBJ1-5 | - | TRBV12-3/TRBV12-4 | - | CASRKGSNQPQHF | TGTGCCAGCAGAAAGGGGAGCAATCAGCCCCAGCATTTT
TRBJ1-2 | - | TRBV6-1 | few | CASRETANYGYTF | TGTGCCAGCAGGGAGACAGCTAACTATGGCTACACCTTC
TRBJ1-1 | - | TRBV9 | many | CASARGVGTEAFF | TGTGCCAGCGCGCGGGGGGTCGGCACTGAAGCTTTCTTT
TRBJ2-7 | - | TRBV30 | many | CAWSVLSEQYF | TGTGCCTGGAGTGTACTTTCCGAGCAGTACTTC